The present entry profiles one T cell receptor beta chain with its context. TCRdb's copy holds only in-frame clones and misses some; the assay was immunoSEQ multiplex PCR. Found here are about 180,000 clones, 88% of them singletons; the top ten hold roughly 10%. This record belongs to a study of blood T cell repertoires in COVID-19. The CDR3 consists of 14 residues. Trimming stripped 3 bases from V and 3 bases from J, with 10 bases between. Per the germline V gene, CDR1 is KGHSH and CDR2 is LQKENI. The sequence was collected from a woman between 18 and 29 years old who had recovered from COVID-19. Sequenced: PBMCs or T cells enriched from blood (not recorded which). The chain employs TRBV18 and TRBJ2-3, with D tentatively TRBD2 (5 bases). CDR3 residues: CASSPGIQTDTQYF. The CDR3 bases are TGTGCCAGCTCACCCGGGATACAAACAGATACGCAGTATTTT.